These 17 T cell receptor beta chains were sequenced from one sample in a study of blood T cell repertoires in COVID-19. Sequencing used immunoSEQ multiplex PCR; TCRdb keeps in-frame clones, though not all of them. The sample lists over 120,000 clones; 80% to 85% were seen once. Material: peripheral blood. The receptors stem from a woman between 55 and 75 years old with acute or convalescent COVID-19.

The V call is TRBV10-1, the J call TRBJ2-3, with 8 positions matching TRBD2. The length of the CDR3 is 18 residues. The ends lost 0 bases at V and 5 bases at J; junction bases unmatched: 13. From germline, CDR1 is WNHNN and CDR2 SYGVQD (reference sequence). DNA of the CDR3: TGCGCCAGCAGTGAGTCCGCGGGAGGCTCCACCTCCAGAGATACGCAGTATTTT. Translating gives CASSESAGGSTSRDTQYF.

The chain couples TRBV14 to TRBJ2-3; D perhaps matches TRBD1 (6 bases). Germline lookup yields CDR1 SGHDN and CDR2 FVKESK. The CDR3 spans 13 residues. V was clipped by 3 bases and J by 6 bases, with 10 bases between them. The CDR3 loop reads CASSQQGLDTQYF. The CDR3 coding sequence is TGTGCCAGCAGCCAGCAGGGGTTGGATACGCAGTATTTT.

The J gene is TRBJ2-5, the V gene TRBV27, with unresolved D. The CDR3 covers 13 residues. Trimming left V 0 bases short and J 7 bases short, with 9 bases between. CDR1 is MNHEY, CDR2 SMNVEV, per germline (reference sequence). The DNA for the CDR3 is TGTGCCAGCAGTTTATCAGGAAGCGCGACCCAGTACTTC. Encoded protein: CASSLSGSATQYF.

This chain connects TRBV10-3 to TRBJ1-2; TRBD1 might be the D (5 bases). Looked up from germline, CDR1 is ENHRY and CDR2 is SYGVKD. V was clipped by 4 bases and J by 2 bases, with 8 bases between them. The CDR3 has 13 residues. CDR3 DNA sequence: TGTGCCATCAGTGCTGACAGCAACTATGGCTACACCTTC. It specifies CAISADSNYGYTF.

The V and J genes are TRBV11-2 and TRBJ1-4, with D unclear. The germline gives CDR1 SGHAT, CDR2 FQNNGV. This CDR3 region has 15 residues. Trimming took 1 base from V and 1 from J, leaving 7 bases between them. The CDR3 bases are TGTGCCAGCAGCTTAGGAGGTCTAACTAATGAAAAACTGTTTTTT. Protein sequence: CASSLGGLTNEKLFF.

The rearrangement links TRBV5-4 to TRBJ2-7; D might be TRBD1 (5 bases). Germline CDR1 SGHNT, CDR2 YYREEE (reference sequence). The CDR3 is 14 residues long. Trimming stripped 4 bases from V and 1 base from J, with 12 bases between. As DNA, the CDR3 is TGTGCCAGCAGCCCGTCGACAGCGTCCTACGAGCAGTACTTC. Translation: CASSPSTASYEQYF.

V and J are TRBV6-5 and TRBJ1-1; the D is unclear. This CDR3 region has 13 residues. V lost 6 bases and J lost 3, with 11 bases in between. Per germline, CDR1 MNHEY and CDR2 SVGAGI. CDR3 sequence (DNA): TGTGCCAGCAGCGGGATCCCGGACACTGAAGCTTTCTTT. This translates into CASSGIPDTEAFF.

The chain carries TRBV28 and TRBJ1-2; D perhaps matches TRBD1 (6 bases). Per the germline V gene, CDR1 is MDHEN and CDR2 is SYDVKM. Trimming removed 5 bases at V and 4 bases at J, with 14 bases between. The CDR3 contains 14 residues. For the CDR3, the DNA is TGTGCCAGCAGTCCATTCGACAGGCCCTATGGCTACACCTTC. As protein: CASSPFDRPYGYTF.

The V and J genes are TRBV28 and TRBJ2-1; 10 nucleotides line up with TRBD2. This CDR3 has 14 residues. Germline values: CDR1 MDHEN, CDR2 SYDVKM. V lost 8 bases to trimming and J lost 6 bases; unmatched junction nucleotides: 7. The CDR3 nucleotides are TGTGCCAGCGTGGGAGCGGGAGGGTCCAATGAGCAGTTCTTC. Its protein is CASVGAGGSNEQFF.

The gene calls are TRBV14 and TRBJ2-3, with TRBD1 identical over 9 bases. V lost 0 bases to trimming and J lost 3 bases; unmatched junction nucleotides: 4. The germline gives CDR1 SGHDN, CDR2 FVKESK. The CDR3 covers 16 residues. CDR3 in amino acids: CASSQDVGTGTDTQYF. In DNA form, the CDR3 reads TGTGCCAGCAGCCAAGATGTGGGGACAGGGACAGATACGCAGTATTTT. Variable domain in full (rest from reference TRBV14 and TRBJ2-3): EAGVTQFPSHSVIEKGQTVTLRCDPISGHDNLYWYRRVMGKEIKFLLHFVKESKQDESGMPNNRFLAERTGGTYSTLKVQPAELEDSGVYFCASSQDVGTGTDTQYFGPGTRLTVL.

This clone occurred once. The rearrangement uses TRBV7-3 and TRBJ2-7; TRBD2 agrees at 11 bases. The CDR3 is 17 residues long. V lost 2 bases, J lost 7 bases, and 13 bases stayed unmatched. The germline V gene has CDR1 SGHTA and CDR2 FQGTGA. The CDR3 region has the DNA TGTGCCAGCAGCTTAGAAGCCCCCCTGACTAGCGGGATTGAGCAGTACTTC. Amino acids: CASSLEAPLTSGIEQYF.

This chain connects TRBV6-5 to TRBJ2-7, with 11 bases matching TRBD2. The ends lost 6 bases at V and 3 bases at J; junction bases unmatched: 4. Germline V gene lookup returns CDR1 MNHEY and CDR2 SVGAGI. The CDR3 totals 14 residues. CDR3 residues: CASSQTSGIYEQYF. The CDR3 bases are TGTGCCAGCAGCCAGACTAGCGGGATCTACGAGCAGTACTTC.

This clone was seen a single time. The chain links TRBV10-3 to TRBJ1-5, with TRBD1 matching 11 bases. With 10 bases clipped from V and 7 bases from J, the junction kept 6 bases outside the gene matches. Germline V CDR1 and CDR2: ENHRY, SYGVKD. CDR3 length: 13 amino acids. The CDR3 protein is CATGQGATQPQHF. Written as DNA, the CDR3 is TGTGCCACCGGACAGGGGGCGACCCAGCCCCAGCATTTT.

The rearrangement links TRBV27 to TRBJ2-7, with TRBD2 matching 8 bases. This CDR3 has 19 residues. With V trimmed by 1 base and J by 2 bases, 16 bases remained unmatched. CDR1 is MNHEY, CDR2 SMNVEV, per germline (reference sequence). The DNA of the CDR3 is TGTGCCAGCAGTTTATGGGGGAGGCTCACTAGCGGAAAACCCTACGAGCAGTACTTC. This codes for CASSLWGRLTSGKPYEQYF.

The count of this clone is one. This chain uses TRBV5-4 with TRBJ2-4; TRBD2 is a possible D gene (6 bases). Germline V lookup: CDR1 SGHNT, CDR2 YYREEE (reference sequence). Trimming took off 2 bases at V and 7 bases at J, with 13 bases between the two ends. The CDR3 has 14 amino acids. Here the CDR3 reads CASSFDNGGNIQYF. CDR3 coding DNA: TGTGCCAGCAGCTTTGATAATGGGGGGAACATTCAGTACTTC.

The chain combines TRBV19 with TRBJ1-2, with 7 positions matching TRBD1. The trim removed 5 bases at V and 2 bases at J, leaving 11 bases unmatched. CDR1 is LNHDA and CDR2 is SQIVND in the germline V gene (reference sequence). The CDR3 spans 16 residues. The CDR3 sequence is CASSSGQAGRNYGYTF. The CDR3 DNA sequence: TGTGCCAGTAGTTCCGGACAGGCAGGCCGGAACTATGGCTACACCTTC.

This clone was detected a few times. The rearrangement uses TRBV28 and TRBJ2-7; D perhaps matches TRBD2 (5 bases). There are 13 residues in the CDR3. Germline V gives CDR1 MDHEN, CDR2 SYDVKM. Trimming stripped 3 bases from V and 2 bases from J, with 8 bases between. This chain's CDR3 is CASSFRGAYEQYF. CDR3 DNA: TGTGCCAGCAGTTTTCGGGGAGCCTACGAGCAGTACTTC.